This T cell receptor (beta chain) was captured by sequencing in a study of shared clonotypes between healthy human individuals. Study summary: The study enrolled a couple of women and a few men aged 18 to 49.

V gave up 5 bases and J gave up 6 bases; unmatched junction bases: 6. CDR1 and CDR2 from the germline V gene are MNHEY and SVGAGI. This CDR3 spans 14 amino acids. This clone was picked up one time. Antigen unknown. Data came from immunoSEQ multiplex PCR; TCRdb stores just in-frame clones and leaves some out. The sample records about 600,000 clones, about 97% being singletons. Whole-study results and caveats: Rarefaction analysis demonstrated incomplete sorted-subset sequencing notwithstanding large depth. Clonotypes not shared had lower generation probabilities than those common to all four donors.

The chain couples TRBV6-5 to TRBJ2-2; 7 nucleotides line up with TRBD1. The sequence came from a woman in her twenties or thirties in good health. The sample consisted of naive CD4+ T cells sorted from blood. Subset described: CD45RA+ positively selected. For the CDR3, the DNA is TGTGCCAGCAGTCAAGACAGGGCTCCCGGGGAGCTGTTTTTT. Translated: CASSQDRAPGELFF.